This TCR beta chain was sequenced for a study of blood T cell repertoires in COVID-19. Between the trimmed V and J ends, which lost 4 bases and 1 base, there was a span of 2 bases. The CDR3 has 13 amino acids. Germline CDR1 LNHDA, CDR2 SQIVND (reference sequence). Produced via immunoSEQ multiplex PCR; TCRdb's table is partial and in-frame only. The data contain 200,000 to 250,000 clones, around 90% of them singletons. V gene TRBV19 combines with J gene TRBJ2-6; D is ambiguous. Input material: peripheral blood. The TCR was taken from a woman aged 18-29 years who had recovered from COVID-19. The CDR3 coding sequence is TGTGCCAGTAGTACATCTGGGGCCAACGTCCTGACTTTC. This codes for CASSTSGANVLTF.